A selection of T cell receptor beta chains follows, all from one sample in a study of beta chain features in type 1 diabetes. TCRdb's copy holds only in-frame clones and misses some; the assay was immunoSEQ multiplex PCR. The sample shows 970,000 or so clones, roughly 17% of them seen only once. Sequenced sample: naive CD4+ T cells from blood. The source is a woman under 30 in good health. The CDR3 runs from the conserved cysteine through the conserved F or W. Each record gives: V gene, clone size, D gene, J gene, CDR3 protein, CDR3 DNA. D genes are given only for firm matches. Rows may omit the clone size; those that give it use once, few, many or a size class.

v_gene: TRBV7-8; abundance: few; d_gene: TRBD2; j_gene: TRBJ2-7; CDR3aa: CASSLVHIAGVEQYF; CDR3nt: TGTGCCAGCAGCTTAGTTCATATAGCGGGAGTTGAGCAGTACTTC
v_gene: TRBV7-2; abundance: few; d_gene: .; j_gene: TRBJ1-4; CDR3aa: CASSCPTGPTNEKLFF; CDR3nt: TGTGCCAGCAGCTGCCCAACTGGGCCAACTAATGAAAAACTGTTTTTT
v_gene: TRBV7-9; abundance: few; d_gene: .; j_gene: TRBJ2-1; CDR3aa: CASRALGGDEQFF; CDR3nt: TGTGCCAGCAGAGCTCTGGGGGGCGATGAGCAGTTCTTC
v_gene: TRBV7-9; abundance: few; d_gene: TRBD2; j_gene: TRBJ2-7; CDR3aa: CASSLLASGIYEQYF; CDR3nt: TGTGCCAGCAGCTTATTGGCTAGCGGGATCTACGAGCAGTACTTC
v_gene: TRBV5-1; abundance: .; d_gene: .; j_gene: TRBJ2-3; CDR3aa: CASSLTGTDTQYF; CDR3nt: TGCGCCAGCAGCTTGACGGGAACAGATACGCAGTATTTT
v_gene: TRBV6-1; abundance: few; d_gene: .; j_gene: TRBJ1-1; CDR3aa: CASLEYGDTEAFF; CDR3nt: TGTGCCAGTCTAGAGTACGGGGACACTGAAGCTTTCTTT
v_gene: TRBV7-2; abundance: few; d_gene: TRBD1; j_gene: TRBJ2-7; CDR3aa: CASSLLSGGRTGQQYF; CDR3nt: TGTGCCAGCAGCTTATTATCCGGGGGCCGGACAGGGCAGCAGTACTTC
v_gene: TRBV28; abundance: .; d_gene: .; j_gene: TRBJ2-7; CDR3aa: CASSPQVDSLSYEQYF; CDR3nt: TGTGCCAGCAGTCCCCAAGTAGACAGCCTCTCCTACGAGCAGTACTTC
v_gene: TRBV4-3; abundance: few; d_gene: TRBD2; j_gene: TRBJ2-2; CDR3aa: CASRKGGLAGVTGELFF; CDR3nt: TGCGCCAGCAGAAAAGGGGGACTAGCGGGAGTCACCGGGGAGCTGTTTTTT
v_gene: TRBV6-5; abundance: once; d_gene: .; j_gene: TRBJ1-1; CDR3aa: CASSYGRYTEAFF; CDR3nt: TGTGCCAGCAGTTACGGGAGATACACTGAAGCTTTCTTT
v_gene: TRBV9; abundance: few; d_gene: .; j_gene: TRBJ2-3; CDR3aa: CASNNRESTDTQYF; CDR3nt: TGTGCCAGCAACAACAGGGAGAGCACAGATACGCAGTATTTT
v_gene: TRBV23-1; abundance: few; d_gene: TRBD1; j_gene: TRBJ1-2; CDR3aa: CASSYGRDRLVYGYTF; CDR3nt: TGCGCCAGCAGTTACGGTCGGGACAGGCTCGTCTATGGCTACACCTTC
v_gene: TRBV25-1; abundance: .; d_gene: .; j_gene: TRBJ2-5; CDR3aa: CASSVSSGSFYF; CDR3nt: TGTGCCAGCAGTGTGAGCTCCGGGAGCTTTTACTTC
v_gene: TRBV18; abundance: .; d_gene: .; j_gene: TRBJ1-1; CDR3aa: CASSPPGGKRVEAFF; CDR3nt: TGTGCCAGCTCACCACCGGGGGGCAAGCGGGTTGAAGCTTTCTTT
v_gene: TRBV10-2; abundance: .; d_gene: .; j_gene: TRBJ2-4; CDR3aa: CASRDEQGGSAKNIQYF; CDR3nt: TGCGCCAGCAGAGACGAACAGGGTGGGTCGGCCAAAAACATTCAGTACTTC
v_gene: TRBV18; abundance: .; d_gene: .; j_gene: TRBJ2-7; CDR3aa: CASSPPRAVYEQYF; CDR3nt: TGTGCCAGCTCACCACCTAGAGCCGTCTACGAGCAGTACTTC
v_gene: TRBV29-1; abundance: .; d_gene: .; j_gene: TRBJ2-1; CDR3aa: CSSRYNEQFF; CDR3nt: TGCAGCTCGAGATACAATGAGCAGTTCTTC
v_gene: TRBV2; abundance: .; d_gene: .; j_gene: TRBJ2-1; CDR3aa: CAGAAGPLSYNEQFF; CDR3nt: TGTGCCGGGGCGGCAGGGCCCCTCTCCTACAATGAGCAGTTCTTC
v_gene: TRBV28; abundance: few; d_gene: .; j_gene: TRBJ1-5; CDR3aa: CASRPISGYRNQPQHF; CDR3nt: TGTGCCAGCAGGCCAATAAGTGGGTATCGCAATCAGCCCCAGCATTTT
v_gene: TRBV11-2; abundance: few; d_gene: .; j_gene: TRBJ2-6; CDR3aa: CASSKRSGANVLTF; CDR3nt: TGTGCCAGCAGCAAGAGATCTGGGGCCAACGTCCTGACTTTC
v_gene: TRBV9; abundance: .; d_gene: TRBD1; j_gene: TRBJ2-6; CDR3aa: CASSVGTGISGANVLTF; CDR3nt: TGTGCCAGCAGCGTCGGGACAGGGATTTCTGGGGCCAACGTCCTGACTTTC
v_gene: TRBV7-2; abundance: few; d_gene: .; j_gene: TRBJ1-1; CDR3aa: CASSLMMNTEAFF; CDR3nt: TGTGCCAGCAGCCTCATGATGAACACTGAAGCTTTCTTT
v_gene: TRBV7-8; abundance: .; d_gene: .; j_gene: TRBJ1-4; CDR3aa: CASSPNRFREKLFF; CDR3nt: TGTGCCAGCAGCCCGAATAGGTTCCGTGAAAAACTGTTTTTT